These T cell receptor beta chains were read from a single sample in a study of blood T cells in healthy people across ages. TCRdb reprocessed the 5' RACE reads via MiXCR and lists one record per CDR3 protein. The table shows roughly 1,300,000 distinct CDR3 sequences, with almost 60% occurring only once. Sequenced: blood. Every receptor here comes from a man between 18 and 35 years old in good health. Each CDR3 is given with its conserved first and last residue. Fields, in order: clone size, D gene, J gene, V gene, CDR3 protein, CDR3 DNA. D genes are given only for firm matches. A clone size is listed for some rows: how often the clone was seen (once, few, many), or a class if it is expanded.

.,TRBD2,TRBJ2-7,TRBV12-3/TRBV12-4,CASTESLAGESSYEQYF,TGTGCCAGCACCGAATCCCTAGCGGGGGAAAGCTCCTACGAGCAGTACTTC
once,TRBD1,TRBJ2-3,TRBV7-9,CASSPTGQGTEWQYF,TGTGCCAGCAGTCCAACGGGACAGGGGACGGAATGGCAGTATTTT
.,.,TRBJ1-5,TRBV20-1,CSATTGPYSNQPQHF,TGCAGTGCTACGACAGGTCCCTATAGCAATCAGCCCCAGCATTTT
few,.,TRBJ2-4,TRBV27,CASSLGRGLAKNIQYF,TGTGCCAGCAGTTTGGGTCGGGGGCTAGCCAAAAACATTCAGTACTTC
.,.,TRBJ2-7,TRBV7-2,CASSRPRGGHEQYF,TGTGCCAGCAGCCGTCCCCGGGGCGGACACGAGCAGTACTTC
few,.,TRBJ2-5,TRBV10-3,CAISAKGREQETQYF,TGTGCCATCAGTGCAAAGGGAAGAGAGCAAGAGACCCAGTACTTC
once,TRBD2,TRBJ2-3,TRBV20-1,CSAREQAGGSTDTQYF,TGCAGTGCTAGGGAACAGGCGGGAGGCTCCACAGATACGCAGTATTTT
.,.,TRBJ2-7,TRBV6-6,CASSNVRPANEQYF,TGTGCCAGCAGTAACGTTAGGCCGGCAAATGAGCAGTACTTC
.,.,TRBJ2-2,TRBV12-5,CASGFSTGELFF,TGTGCTAGTGGTTTTAGCACCGGGGAGCTGTTTTTT
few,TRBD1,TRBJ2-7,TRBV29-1,CSVEQDRDEQYF,TGCAGCGTTGAACAGGACAGGGACGAGCAGTACTTC
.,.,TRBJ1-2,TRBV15,CATSRDRGKANYGYTF,TGTGCCACCAGCAGAGATCGGGGGAAGGCTAACTATGGCTACACCTTC